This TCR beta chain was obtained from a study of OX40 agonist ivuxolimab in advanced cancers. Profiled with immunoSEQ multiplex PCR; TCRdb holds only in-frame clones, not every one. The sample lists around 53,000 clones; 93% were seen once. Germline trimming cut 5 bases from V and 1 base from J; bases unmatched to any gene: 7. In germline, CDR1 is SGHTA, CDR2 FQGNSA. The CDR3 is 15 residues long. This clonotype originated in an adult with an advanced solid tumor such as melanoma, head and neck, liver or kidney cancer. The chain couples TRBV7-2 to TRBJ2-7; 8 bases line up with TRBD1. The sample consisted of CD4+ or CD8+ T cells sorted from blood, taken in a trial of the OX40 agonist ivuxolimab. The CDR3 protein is CASSQRTGWSYEQYF. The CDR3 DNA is TGTGCCAGCAGCCAACGGACAGGGTGGTCCTACGAGCAGTACTTC.